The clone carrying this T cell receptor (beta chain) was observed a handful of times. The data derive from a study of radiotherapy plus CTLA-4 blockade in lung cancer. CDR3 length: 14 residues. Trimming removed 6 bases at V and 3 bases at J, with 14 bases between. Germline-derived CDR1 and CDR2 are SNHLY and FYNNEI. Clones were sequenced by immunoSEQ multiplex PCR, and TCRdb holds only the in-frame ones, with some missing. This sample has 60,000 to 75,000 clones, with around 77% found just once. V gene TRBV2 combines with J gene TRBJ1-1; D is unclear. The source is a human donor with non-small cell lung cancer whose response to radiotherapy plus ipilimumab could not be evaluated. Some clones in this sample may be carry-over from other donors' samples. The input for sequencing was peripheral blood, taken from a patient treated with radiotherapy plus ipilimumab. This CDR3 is CASSLGEFYTEAFF. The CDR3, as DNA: TGTGCCAGCAGCCTCGGGGAATTCTACACTGAAGCTTTCTTT.